This T cell receptor beta chain was sequenced in a study of T cell responses to AZD1222 COVID-19 vaccine. Study conclusions and caveats: White British donors predominated, females outnumbered males, and clonal diversity was possibly underestimated. It was only after the peak T cell response that any repertoires were sampled.

Looked up from germline, CDR1 is MNHNS and CDR2 is SASEGT. The CDR3 is 14 amino acids. Repertoires were generated with immunoSEQ multiplex PCR, while TCRdb's copy carries only in-frame clones and drops some. Among approximately 200,000 clones listed, roughly 92% were seen once. The analysis combined second doses at about 4 or about 12 weeks. Points on this clone: Its antigen remains unknown. One junction end disagrees with the germline gene, perhaps due to a read error.

Sequenced here: peripheral blood, sampled 28 days after the second AZD1222 dose. The sequence was obtained from an adult who received the AZD1222 COVID-19 vaccine. This chain links TRBV6-1 with TRBJ2-5, with D perhaps being TRBD1 or TRBD2 (5 bases each). The chain's CDR3 is CASSEGTLQETQYF. CDR3 nucleotide sequence: TGTGCCAGCAGCGAAGGGACCCTCCAAGAGACCCAGTACTTC.